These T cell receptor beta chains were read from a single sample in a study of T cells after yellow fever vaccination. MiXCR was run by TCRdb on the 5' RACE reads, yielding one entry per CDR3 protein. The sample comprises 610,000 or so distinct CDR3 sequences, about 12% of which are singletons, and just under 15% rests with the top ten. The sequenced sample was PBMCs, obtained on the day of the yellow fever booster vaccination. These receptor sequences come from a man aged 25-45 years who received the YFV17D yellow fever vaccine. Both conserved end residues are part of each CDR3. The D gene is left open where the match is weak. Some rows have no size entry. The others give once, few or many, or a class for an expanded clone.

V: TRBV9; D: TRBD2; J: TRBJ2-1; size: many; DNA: TGTGCCAGCAGCCCAACCGGGACTAGCGGATACAATGAGCAGTTCTTC; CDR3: CASSPTGTSGYNEQFF
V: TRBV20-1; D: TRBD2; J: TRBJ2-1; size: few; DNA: TGCAGTGCTTATACTAGCGGGAATTTCAATGAGCAGTTCTTC; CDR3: CSAYTSGNFNEQFF
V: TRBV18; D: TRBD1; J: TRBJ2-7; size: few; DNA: TGTGCCAGCTCACTGAGACAGGGCCCGAGCTACGAGCAGTACTTC; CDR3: CASSLRQGPSYEQYF
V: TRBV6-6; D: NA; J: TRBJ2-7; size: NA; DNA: TGTGCCAGCAGTTTCCGGGCCGAGCAGTACTTC; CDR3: CASSFRAEQYF
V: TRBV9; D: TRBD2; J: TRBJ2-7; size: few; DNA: TGTGCCAGCAGCATGGGACTAGCGGGAGCGAGGGAGCAGTACTTC; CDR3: CASSMGLAGAREQYF
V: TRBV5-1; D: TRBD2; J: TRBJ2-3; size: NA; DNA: TGCGCCAGCAGCCTCCACGGGACTAGCGGATTAGGTACGCAGTATTTT; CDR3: CASSLHGTSGLGTQYF
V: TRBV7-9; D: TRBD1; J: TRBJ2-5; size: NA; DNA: TGTGCCAGCACGCTCCCCGGAAGGGGGCGCGAGGAGACCCAGTACTTC; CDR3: CASTLPGRGREETQYF
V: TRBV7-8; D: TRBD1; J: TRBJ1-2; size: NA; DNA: TGTGCCAGCAGCTTATTGGAACAGGGGACCGGTGGCTACACCTTC; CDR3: CASSLLEQGTGGYTF
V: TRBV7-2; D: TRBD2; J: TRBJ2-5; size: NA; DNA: TGTGCCAGCAGCCGGGGGGGGACCCTGGCCAAAGAGACCCAGTACTTC; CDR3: CASSRGGTLAKETQYF
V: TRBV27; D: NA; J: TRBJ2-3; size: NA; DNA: TGTGCCAGCATTAAACGGGACTGGGGCGCAGATACGCAGTATTTT; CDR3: CASIKRDWGADTQYF
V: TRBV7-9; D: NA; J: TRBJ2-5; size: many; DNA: TGTGCCACCCGGGGCGAGGAGACCCAGTACTTC; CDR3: CATRGEETQYF
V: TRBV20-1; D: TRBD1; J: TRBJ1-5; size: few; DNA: TGCAGTGCTAAAAGGACAGGCCTCCAACCTGGTCAGCCCCAGCATTTT; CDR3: CSAKRTGLQPGQPQHF
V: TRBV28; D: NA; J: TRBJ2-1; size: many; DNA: TGTGCCACTAATGGACCGCTCTACAATGAGCAGTTCTTC; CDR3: CATNGPLYNEQFF
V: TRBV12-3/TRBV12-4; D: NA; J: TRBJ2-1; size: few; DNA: TGTGCCAGCAGTTTAAGAAGAGGGTTAAATGAGCAGTTCTTC; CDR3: CASSLRRGLNEQFF
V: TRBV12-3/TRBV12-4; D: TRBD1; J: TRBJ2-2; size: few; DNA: TGTGCCAGCAGTTGGTCGACAGGGTTAACCGGGGAGCTGTTTTTT; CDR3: CASSWSTGLTGELFF
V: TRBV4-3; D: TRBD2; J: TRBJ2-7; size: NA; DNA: TGCGCCAGCAGCCAAGAGGGAGGAGGGAGGGGAGAGCAGTACTTC; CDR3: CASSQEGGGRGEQYF
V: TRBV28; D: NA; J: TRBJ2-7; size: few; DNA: TGTGCCAGCAGTTTACCTGTCCGGGAGCAGTACTTC; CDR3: CASSLPVREQYF